Presented here are 20 T cell receptor beta chains from one specimen sequenced in a study of technical replicates of blood from several donors. The data were produced by immunoSEQ multiplex PCR, yet TCRdb's version contains in-frame clones alone and is incomplete. The sample lists under 95,000 clones, 91% seen once, with under 0.4% in the top ten. The sample comprised T cells isolated from PBMCs. These receptors all come from a human donor in good health. Some clones in this sample may be carry-over from other donors' samples.

This clone was picked up a small number of times. This chain connects TRBV4-3 to TRBJ2-7; 7 bases agree with TRBD1. CDR1 is LGHNA and CDR2 is YSLEER in the germline V gene. The junction had 6 bases not matched to a gene; V was cut back by 1 base and J by 3 bases. There are 15 residues in the CDR3. The CDR3 protein is CASSQGQTGHYEQYF. CDR3 DNA: TGCGCCAGCAGCCAAGGACAGACAGGGCACTACGAGCAGTACTTC.

The chain recombines TRBV30 with TRBJ2-7, with no clear D. The CDR3 extends over 15 amino acids. Germline V CDR1 and CDR2: GTSNPN, SVGIG (reference sequence). Between the trimmed V and J ends, which lost 2 bases and 1 base, there was a span of 15 bases. The CDR3 loop is CAWSSRFSFSYEQYF. In DNA form, the CDR3 reads TGTGCCTGGAGTAGCCGCTTTTCCTTTTCCTACGAGCAGTACTTC.

This chain uses TRBV7-9 with TRBJ2-2, with TRBD2 as a possible D gene (6 bases). The CDR3 spans 13 residues. With 5 bases removed from V and 4 bases from J, the gap between germline ends came to 8 bases. CDR1 is SEHNR and CDR2 is FQNEAQ in the germline V gene (reference sequence). CDR3 residues: CASSISGTGELFF. In nucleotides, the CDR3 is TGTGCCAGCAGCATTAGCGGCACCGGGGAGCTGTTTTTT.

This sequence joins TRBV27 and TRBJ2-7, with a weak D call TRBD1 (5 bases). CDR1 MNHEY and CDR2 SMNVEV come from the germline V gene (reference sequence). V gave up 2 bases and J gave up 1 base, with 12 bases separating them. The CDR3 totals 15 residues. The CDR3 DNA is TGTGCCAGCAGTTTAGCGTCAGGGCCTTCCTACGAGCAGTACTTC. Its translation: CASSLASGPSYEQYF.

V and J are TRBV11-2 and TRBJ2-7, with a possible D match to TRBD1 (5 bases). CDR1 is SGHAT, CDR2 FQNNGV, per germline. The CDR3 sequence is 13 residues long. The V end was cut by 7 bases, the J end by 3 bases, with 13 bases between. The chain's CDR3 is CASNPHQGYEQYF. The CDR3 nucleotides are TGTGCCAGCAACCCTCATCAGGGCTACGAGCAGTACTTC.

The chain employs TRBV10-3 and TRBJ2-3; D uncertain. CDR1 is ENHRY, CDR2 SYGVKD, per germline. With 3 bases removed from V and 1 base from J, the gap between germline ends came to 5 bases. The CDR3 totals 13 residues. This chain's CDR3 is CAISESGTDTQYF. The DNA of the CDR3 is TGTGCCATCAGTGAAAGCGGCACAGATACGCAGTATTTT.

V usage is TRBV5-4 and J usage is TRBJ2-6; D might be TRBD2 (5 bases). The CDR3 loop spans 15 amino acids. Germline CDR1 reads SGHNT; CDR2 reads YYREEE (reference sequence). Between the trimmed V and J ends, which lost 4 bases and 0 bases, there was a span of 8 bases. The CDR3 reads CASSPDFSGANVLTF. As DNA, the CDR3 is TGTGCCAGCAGCCCGGACTTCTCTGGGGCCAACGTCCTGACTTTC.

The rearrangement uses TRBV2 and TRBJ1-6; possible D gene TRBD1, 5 bases. Trimming took 4 bases from V and 6 from J, leaving 22 bases between them. The CDR3 contains 18 residues. CDR1 is SNHLY, CDR2 FYNNEI, per germline. CDR3 protein: CASSVPLKRTRVNSPLHF. CDR3 coding DNA: TGTGCCAGCAGTGTCCCCTTAAAGAGGACAAGGGTTAATTCACCCCTCCACTTT. Full variable domain (remainder filled in from reference TRBV2 and TRBJ1-6): EPEVTQTPSHQVTQMGQEVILRCVPISNHLYFYWYRQILGQKVEFLVSFYNNEISEKSEIFDDQFSVERPDGSNFTLKIRSTKLEDSAMYFCASSVPLKRTRVNSPLHFGNGTRLTVT.

This rearrangement joins TRBV12-5 to TRBJ2-7, with TRBD1 identical over 9 bases. CDR1 LGHNT and CDR2 FRNRAP come from the germline V gene. The CDR3 length is 15 residues. V lost 5 bases to trimming and J lost 3 bases; unmatched junction nucleotides: 8. CDR3 in DNA: TGTGCTAGTGGTCGCCCGGGACAGGGTATCTACGAGCAGTACTTC. Its protein product is CASGRPGQGIYEQYF.

The V and J genes are TRBV2 and TRBJ1-2; 9 positions agree with TRBD1. From germline, CDR1 is SNHLY and CDR2 FYNNEI. This CDR3 contains 13 residues. J was trimmed by 8 bases and V by 5 bases; bases with no gene match: 6. The CDR3 DNA follows: TGTGCCAGCAGTTTTGACAGGGGGGACGGCTACACCTTC. Translation: CASSFDRGDGYTF.

This clone was counted a single time. The rearrangement links TRBV29-1 to TRBJ2-1; TRBD2 agrees at 8 bases. Germline V gene sequence: CDR1 SQVTM, CDR2 ANQGSEA. V shed 5 bases and J 5 bases; nucleotides not matched to a gene: 11. CDR3 size: 15 residues. CDR3 coding DNA: TGCAGCGTTCAAAGAGCGGGAGAGGAGGACAATGAGCAGTTCTTC. This codes for CSVQRAGEEDNEQFF.

V gene TRBV27 combines with J gene TRBJ1-3; D remains unclear. There are 11 residues in the CDR3. V gave up 6 bases and J gave up 8 bases, with 8 bases separating them. CDR1 and CDR2 (germline): MNHEY, SMNVEV (reference sequence). Here the CDR3 DNA reads TGTGCCAGCAGGGGGAGGCACACCATATATTTT. Translated: CASRGRHTIYF.

J is TRBJ2-7 and V is TRBV27, with 8 bases matching TRBD2. Losses at the gene ends were 4 bases for V and 2 bases for J; bases not matched to a gene: 7. The CDR3 runs 15 residues. Looked up from germline, CDR1 is MNHEY and CDR2 is SMNVEV (reference sequence). The CDR3 region has the DNA TGTGCCAGCAGTTCCTCAGCGGGAGTCCCCTACGAGCAGTACTTC. This gives the protein CASSSSAGVPYEQYF.

V is TRBV28 and J is TRBJ2-7; possibly TRBD1 for D (5 bases). CDR1 and CDR2 from the germline V gene are MDHEN and SYDVKM. The V end lost 2 bases, the J end lost 5 bases, and 16 bases lay between the germline ends. The CDR3 is made up of 15 amino acids. For the CDR3, the DNA is TGTGCCAGCAGTTTAAGGGGTCTGCTGCGCGACGAGCAGTACTTC. As protein: CASSLRGLLRDEQYF. Variable domain in full (rest from reference TRBV28 and TRBJ2-7): DVKVTQSSRYLVKRTGEKVFLECVQDMDHENMFWYRQDPGLGLRLIYFSYDVKMKEKGDIPEGYSVSREKKERFSLILESASTNQTSMYLCASSLRGLLRDEQYFGPGTRLTVT.

V usage is TRBV2 and J usage is TRBJ2-2; 8 positions match TRBD2. In germline, CDR1 is SNHLY, CDR2 FYNNEI. The CDR3 has 16 amino acids. The J segment lost 1 base and the V segment lost 3 bases, leaving 4 bases of the junction unmatched. Here the CDR3 reads CASSDSLAGNTGELFF. DNA for the CDR3: TGTGCCAGCAGTGACTCGCTAGCGGGGAACACCGGGGAGCTGTTTTTT.

V usage is TRBV14 and J usage is TRBJ1-2; the D gene is possibly TRBD1 (5 bases). The CDR3 has 18 residues. Trimming removed 0 bases at V and 6 bases at J, with 23 bases between. Germline V gives CDR1 SGHDN, CDR2 FVKESK. The CDR3 here is CASSQDYWPGNLGHGYTF. The CDR3 DNA is TGTGCCAGCAGCCAAGACTATTGGCCAGGGAATCTGGGCCATGGCTACACCTTC.

The chain has TRBV14 and TRBJ1-2; 10 bases agree with TRBD1. The germline V gene has CDR1 SGHDN and CDR2 FVKESK. There are 15 residues in the CDR3. V gave up 4 bases and J gave up 5 bases; unmatched junction bases: 7. The CDR3 DNA sequence: TGTGCCAGCAGCCCCCGACAGGGGGCGAGGTATGGCTACACCTTC. This gives the protein CASSPRQGARYGYTF.

The V and J genes are TRBV7-6 and TRBJ2-3; 8 nucleotides align to TRBD1. Unmatched junction bases numbered 6, after V lost 1 base and J lost 3 bases. Looked up from germline, CDR1 is SGHVS and CDR2 is FNYEAQ. The CDR3 is 16 amino acids. CDR3 bases: TGTGCCAGCAGCTTAGTGGGACAGGCCCCTACAGATACGCAGTATTTT. Translated, it gives CASSLVGQAPTDTQYF.

This chain joins TRBV10-1 and TRBJ2-7; 15 bases map to TRBD2. This CDR3 has 15 residues. The V and J ends lost 3 bases and 10 bases, in that order; junction bases with no gene match: 7. Germline assignment: CDR1 WNHNN and CDR2 SYGVQD (reference sequence). In DNA, the CDR3 is TGCGCCAGCAGTGACAGTGGACTAGCGGGAGGGAAACAGTACTTC. Translation: CASSDSGLAGGKQYF.

The chain combines TRBV27 with TRBJ2-7; possibly TRBD2 for D (6 bases). Germline CDR1 reads MNHEY; CDR2 reads SMNVEV (reference sequence). The V end lost 5 bases, the J end lost 4 bases, and 18 bases lay between the germline ends. The CDR3 sequence is 15 residues long. DNA of the CDR3: TGTGCCAGCAGTCCAACCGGGCTAGCGCATTACGAGCAGTACTTC. It specifies CASSPTGLAHYEQYF.